The T cell receptor beta chain under discussion was sequenced for a study of CD8+ T cells in alopecia areata. Whole-study context: Among treated patients, oral tofacitinib was administered at 5 to 10 mg twice daily. Tofacitinib lasted 6 to 18 months, then 6 months off drug.

Worth noting for this clone: Its antigen is undetermined.

Findings and limits, study-wide: Tofacitinib significantly reduced both scalp clonality and expanded CD8+ clones among the top 100.

The authors extracted RNA and reverse transcribed it into cDNA as the sequencing template. The table came from immunoSEQ multiplex PCR; TCRdb's copy has only in-frame clones and leaves some out. The sample has about 200,000 clones; roughly two fifths are singletons. Treatment meaning: oral pan-JAK inhibitor, 5-10 mg twice daily. The receptor's source is a human donor with alopecia areata. The sequencing here drew on CD4+ T cells sorted from blood, taken around week 34, from a patient treated with tofacitinib.

Written as DNA, the CDR3 is TGTGCCAGCGGGGGATTGGGACTAGCGGGAGGGCTAGGGAATGAGCAGTTCTTC. It specifies CASGGLGLAGGLGNEQFF. The chain combines TRBV25-1 with TRBJ2-1; 16 nucleotides align to TRBD2. This CDR3 is 18 amino acids long. The V gene's germline CDR1 is MGHDK and CDR2 SYGVNS. The V and J ends lost 8 bases and 7 bases, in that order; junction bases with no gene match: 14.